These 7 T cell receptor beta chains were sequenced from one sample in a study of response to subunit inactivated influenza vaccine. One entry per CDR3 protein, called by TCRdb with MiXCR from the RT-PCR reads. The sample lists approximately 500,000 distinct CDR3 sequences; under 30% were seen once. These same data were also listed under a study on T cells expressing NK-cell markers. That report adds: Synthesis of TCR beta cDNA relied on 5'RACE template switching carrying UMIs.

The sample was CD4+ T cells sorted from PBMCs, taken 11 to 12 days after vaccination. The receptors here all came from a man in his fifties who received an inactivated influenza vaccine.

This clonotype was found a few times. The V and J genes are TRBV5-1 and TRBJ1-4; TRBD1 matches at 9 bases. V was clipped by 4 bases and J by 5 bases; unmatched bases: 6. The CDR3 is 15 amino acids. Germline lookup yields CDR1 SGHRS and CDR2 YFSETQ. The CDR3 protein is CASSGTGTGNEKLFF. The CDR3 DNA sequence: TGCGCCAGCAGCGGAACCGGGACAGGGAATGAAAAACTGTTTTTT.

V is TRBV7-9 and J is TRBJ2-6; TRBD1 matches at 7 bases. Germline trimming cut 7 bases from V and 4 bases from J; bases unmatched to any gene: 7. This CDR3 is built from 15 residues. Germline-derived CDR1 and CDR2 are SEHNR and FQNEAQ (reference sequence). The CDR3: CASIKGGAGANVLTF. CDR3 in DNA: TGTGCCAGCATCAAAGGGGGCGCCGGGGCCAACGTCCTGACTTTC.

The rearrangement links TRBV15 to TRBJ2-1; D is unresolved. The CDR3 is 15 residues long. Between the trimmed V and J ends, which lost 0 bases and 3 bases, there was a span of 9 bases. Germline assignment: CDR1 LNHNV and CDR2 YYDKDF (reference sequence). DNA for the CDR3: TGTGCCACCAGCAGAGATGGCGGCAGCTACAATGAGCAGTTCTTC. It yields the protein CATSRDGGSYNEQFF.

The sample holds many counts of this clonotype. The CDR3 sequence is CASTLQGGLNIQYF. CDR3 DNA sequence: TGTGCCAGCACCCTACAGGGGGGATTAAACATTCAGTACTTC. This chain links TRBV12-3 or TRBV12-4 with TRBJ2-4; 8 nucleotides match TRBD1. Trimming took 7 bases from V and 6 from J; bases not matched to a gene: 8. CDR3 length: 14 amino acids.

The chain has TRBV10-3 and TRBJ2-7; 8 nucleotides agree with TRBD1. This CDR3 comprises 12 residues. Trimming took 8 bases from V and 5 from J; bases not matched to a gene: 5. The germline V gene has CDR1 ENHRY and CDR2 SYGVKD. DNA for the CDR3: TGTGCCATCGGACAGGGTAACGACGAGCAGTACTTC. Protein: CAIGQGNDEQYF.

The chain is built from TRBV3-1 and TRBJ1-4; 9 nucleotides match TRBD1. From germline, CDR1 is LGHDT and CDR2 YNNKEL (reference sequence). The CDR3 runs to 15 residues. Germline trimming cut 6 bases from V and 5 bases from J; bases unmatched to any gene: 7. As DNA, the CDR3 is TGTGCCAGCAGGGCACAGGGGGCTAGGAATGAAAAACTGTTTTTT. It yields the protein CASRAQGARNEKLFF. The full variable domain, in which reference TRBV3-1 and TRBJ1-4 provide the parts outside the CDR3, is DTAVSQTPKYLVTQMGNDKSIKCEQNLGHDTMYWYKQDSKKFLKIMFSYNNKELIINETVPNRFSPKSPDKAHLNLHINSLELGDSAVYFCASRAQGARNEKLFFGSGTQLSVL.

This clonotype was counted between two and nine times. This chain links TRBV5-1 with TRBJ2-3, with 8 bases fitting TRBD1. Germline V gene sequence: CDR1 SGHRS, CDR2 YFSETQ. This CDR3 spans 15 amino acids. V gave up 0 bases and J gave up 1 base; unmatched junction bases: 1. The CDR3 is CASSLGGQGTDTQYF. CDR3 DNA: TGCGCCAGCAGCTTGGGGGGACAGGGCACAGATACGCAGTATTTT.